Sequencing of this T cell receptor (beta chain) was carried out in a study of beta chain features in type 1 diabetes. Study-level findings and limits: PCR may have favored shorter templates equally in patients and controls. A cDNA-based sequencing approach could over-represent cells with high TCR expression.

Details on this clone: The antigen is undetermined.

The authors reverse transcribed all of the isolated RNA, so sequencing captured expressed TCRB transcripts. Measured with immunoSEQ multiplex PCR; TCRdb has only the in-frame clones, and not every one. The data hold 350,000 to 400,000 clones, with roughly 16% observed a single time. The germline V gene encodes CDR1 MNHEY and CDR2 SVGAGI. The V end lost 5 bases, the J end lost 6 bases, and 10 bases lay between the germline ends. CDR3 length equals 12 residues. Input material: naive CD4+ T cells from blood. V usage is TRBV6-5 and J usage is TRBJ1-1; D is uncertain. The receptor comes from a woman aged 18-29 years in good health. The CDR3 protein is CASSEAVSEAFF. The DNA of the CDR3 is TGTGCCAGCAGTGAAGCCGTCTCTGAAGCTTTCTTT.